This paragraph reports one TCR beta chain. Its antigen remains unknown. Unique molecular identifiers were incorporated during preparation of the TCRbeta library. TCRdb recomputed calls from the PCR reads with MiXCR, one row per CDR3 protein. Of some 220,000 distinct CDR3 sequences in the sample, roughly 10% are singletons; the top ten hold 28%. This record belongs to a study of T-cell reconstitution after alpha-beta-depleted transplantation in children. Regarding the study as a whole: It was reported that alpha-beta T cells came from several hundred expanded graft clones (about two months after transplant).

With 5 bases removed from V and 6 bases from J, the gap between germline ends came to 11 bases. Germline loops: CDR1 KGHSH, CDR2 LQKENI. There are 12 residues in the CDR3. Material: PBMCs, obtained before TCRalphabeta/CD19-depleted stem cell transplant. V and J are TRBV18 and TRBJ2-7; D call uncertain. This receptor was obtained from a child less than two years old with acute myeloid leukemia, due to receive a stem cell transplant. CDR3 nucleotides: TGTGCCAGCTCAGATACGTCAGCCGAGCAGTACTTC. Its protein product is CASSDTSAEQYF.